One and the same sample provided the 8 T cell receptor beta chains below, sequenced in a study of T cell responses to AZD1222 COVID-19 vaccine. Libraries were prepared by immunoSEQ multiplex PCR; TCRdb keeps only in-frame clonotypes and omits some of them. The table lists around 100,000 clones, roughly 90% of them singletons. The source was peripheral blood, collected on day 0 of AZD1222 vaccination. These receptors were obtained from an adult in good health.

The chain uses TRBV6-5 and TRBJ2-2; TRBD1 agrees at 7 bases. After removal of 2 bases from V and 4 bases from J, the junction contained 1 base not matched to a gene. The length of the CDR3 is 14 residues. From germline, CDR1 is MNHEY and CDR2 SVGAGI. CDR3 loop: CASSYDRATGELFF. DNA of the CDR3: TGTGCCAGCAGTTACGACAGGGCCACCGGGGAGCTGTTTTTT.

The chain joins TRBV18 to TRBJ2-3; no clear D. The CDR3 runs 14 residues. Germline CDR1 and CDR2: KGHSH and LQKENI. The V end lost 6 bases, the J end lost 0 bases, and 10 bases lay between the germline ends. DNA for the CDR3: TGTGCCAGCTCCCCCGCGACTAGCACAGATACGCAGTATTTT. This encodes CASSPATSTDTQYF. Filled out from reference TRBV18 and TRBJ2-3, the complete variable domain reads NAGVMQNPRHLVRRRGQEARLRCSPMKGHSHVYWYRQLPEEGLKFMVYLQKENIIDESGMPKERFSAEFPKEGPSILRIQQVVRGDSAAYFCASSPATSTDTQYFGPGTRLTVL.

This clone was recorded only once. This chain joins TRBV14 and TRBJ1-6; 7 bases match TRBD1. The CDR3 has 18 amino acids. Germline loops: CDR1 SGHDN, CDR2 FVKESK. J gave up 5 bases and V 4 bases, and 14 bases lay outside the gene matches. CDR3 nucleotides: TGTGCCAGCAGCCGCTTCAGACCAGGGGGGCCTAATAATTCACCCCTCCACTTT. Its protein product is CASSRFRPGGPNNSPLHF.

The V call is TRBV5-4, the J call TRBJ1-6; maybe TRBD1 (6 bases). V was cut by 2 bases and J by 4 bases, with 16 bases left in between. The V gene's germline CDR1 is SGHNT and CDR2 YYREEE (reference sequence). This CDR3 has 17 amino acids. CDR3 sequence (DNA): TGTGCCAGCAGCTTTGAACAGGGCCTACTATATAATTCACCCCTCCACTTT. Translating it yields CASSFEQGLLYNSPLHF.

The gene calls are TRBV14 and TRBJ2-7; 11 bases match TRBD2. CDR1 is SGHDN and CDR2 is FVKESK in the germline V gene. There are 15 residues in the CDR3. J gave up 4 bases and V 4 bases, and 6 bases lay outside the gene matches. The CDR3 here is CASSLRSGGAYEQYF. Written as DNA, the CDR3 is TGTGCCAGCAGCCTCCGTAGCGGGGGGGCTTACGAGCAGTACTTC.

This clone was seen a handful of times. The chain joins TRBV10-3 to TRBJ1-3; 7 bases are shared with TRBD1. Unmatched junction bases numbered 7, after V lost 7 bases and J lost 7 bases. CDR1 and CDR2 (germline): ENHRY, SYGVKD. This CDR3 is built from 13 residues. The CDR3 here is CAITEQGQNTIYF. CDR3 in DNA: TGTGCCATCACCGAACAGGGACAGAACACCATATATTTT.

This sequence joins TRBV3-1 (or the pseudogene TRBV3-2) and TRBJ2-7; D might be TRBD1 (5 bases). CDR3 length equals 15 residues. Deletions cut 4 bases from V and 0 bases from J, with 13 bases between. Germline CDR1 LGHDT, CDR2 YNNKEL (reference sequence). CDR3 amino acids: CASSLGVRSSYEQYF. The CDR3 nucleotides read TGTGCCAGCAGCCTAGGGGTTCGGAGCTCCTACGAGCAGTACTTC.

The gene calls are TRBV19 and TRBJ1-1, with a weak D call TRBD1 (5 bases). V was pared by 4 bases and J by 6 bases, with 18 bases between. This CDR3 spans 15 amino acids. Germline lookup yields CDR1 LNHDA and CDR2 SQIVND (reference sequence). The CDR3 DNA sequence: TGTGCCAGTAGTACCCCGAGGAGCCGAGGGGCTGAAGCTTTCTTT. Translated: CASSTPRSRGAEAFF.